The 31 T cell receptor beta chains given below trace back to one sample, sequenced in a study of T cells in Graves' hyperthyroidism and ophthalmopathy. There were TCR beta CDR3 regions amplified from RNA transcripts. A set of HTBI primers served as the primers for a first-round RT-PCR of the TCR CDR3. MiXCR, run by TCRdb on the multiplex PCR reads, gives a single entry per CDR3 protein. The sample yields just under 750,000 distinct CDR3 sequences, around a third seen once. Sequencing used blood. The receptor set was obtained from a woman aged 40 to 50 with Graves' hyperthyroidism.

To note about this clonotype: A much larger clone differs from this one at a single base, so this may be a read error. This chain connects TRBV19 to TRBJ1-2; D ambiguous. CDR1 LNHDA and CDR2 SQIVND come from the germline V gene (reference sequence). The CDR3 runs 10 residues. This CDR3 is CASSMDGYAF. CDR3 nucleotides: TGTGCCAGTAGTATGGATGGCTACGCCTTC.

This sequence joins TRBV24-1 and TRBJ2-2; no clear D. The CDR3 runs to 14 residues. CDR1 KGHDR and CDR2 SFDVKD come from the germline V gene. V dropped 2 bases and J dropped 4 bases, with 7 bases sitting between them. The DNA of the CDR3 is TGTGCCACCAGTGATTACAAGAGCACCGGGGAGCTGTTTTTT. It codes for CATSDYKSTGELFF.

The chain joins TRBV5-4 to TRBJ1-2, with 7 bases matching TRBD1. This CDR3 contains 15 residues. From germline, CDR1 is SGHNT and CDR2 YYREEE (reference sequence). J gave up 0 bases and V 4 bases, and 6 bases lay outside the gene matches. CDR3 amino acids: CASSRGTDPNYGYTF. The CDR3 nucleotides read TGTGCCAGCAGCCGCGGGACAGATCCTAACTATGGCTACACCTTC.

This clonotype showed up many times. The V and J genes are TRBV7-6 and TRBJ1-2, with D possibly matching TRBD1 (5 bases). V was trimmed by 2 bases and J by 4 bases, leaving 17 bases between them. Germline V gene data show CDR1 as SGHVS and CDR2 as FNYEAQ. The CDR3 loop spans 16 amino acids. The CDR3 DNA is TGTGCCAGCAGCTTATGGGGGGGAGTAGGGTGCTATGGCTACACCTTC. Its protein is CASSLWGGVGCYGYTF.

The rearrangement links TRBV6-4 to TRBJ1-5; possibly TRBD1 for D (5 bases). V lost 8 bases, J lost 5 bases, and 19 bases lay in between. CDR3 size: 15 residues. Germline V gene lookup returns CDR1 MRHNA and CDR2 SNTAGT. The CDR3 bases are TGTGCCAGCTCACCACCGGGGCCTAGGGATCAGCCCCAGCATTTT. It is translated as CASSPPGPRDQPQHF.

This chain connects TRBV19 to TRBJ2-7, with 10 bases aligning to TRBD1. Germline V gene lookup returns CDR1 LNHDA and CDR2 SQIVND (reference sequence). After removal of 3 bases from V and 2 bases from J, the junction contained 4 bases not matched to a gene. The CDR3 is made up of 15 amino acids. This CDR3 reads CASSMLGTGAYEQYF. The CDR3 nucleotides are TGTGCCAGTAGTATGTTAGGGACAGGGGCCTACGAGCAGTACTTC.

There are a few counts of this clonotype. The chain carries TRBV27 and TRBJ2-5; the D is unclear. There are 11 residues in the CDR3. V lost 7 bases and J 4 bases, leaving 7 bases between the germline ends. Germline loops: CDR1 MNHEY, CDR2 SMNVEV (reference sequence). The CDR3 is CASTEVETQYF. CDR3 in DNA: TGTGCCAGCACCGAGGTAGAGACCCAGTACTTC.

This clonotype was detected many times. This sequence joins TRBV12-3 or TRBV12-4 and TRBJ1-2, with unresolved D. V gave up 3 bases and J gave up 7 bases, with 6 bases separating them. This CDR3 has 11 residues. CDR3 amino acids: CASSLVRGYTF. CDR3 DNA: TGTGCCAGCAGTTTGGTGCGTGGCTACACCTTC.

This clonotype came up once. V is TRBV7-2 and J is TRBJ1-1, with a tentative D call TRBD1 (6 bases). Germline V gene data show CDR1 as SGHTA and CDR2 as FQGNSA. The CDR3 has 16 amino acids. Deletions cut 4 bases from V and 2 bases from J, with 17 bases between. The CDR3 spells CASSSSPGQKNTEAFF. The DNA for the CDR3 is TGTGCCAGCAGCTCCTCCCCGGGACAAAAAAACACTGAAGCTTTCTTT.

Many counts were recorded for this clonotype. V and J are TRBV9 and TRBJ1-2; TRBD1 aligns across 7 bases. This CDR3 spans 12 amino acids. Trimming removed 4 bases from V and 6 bases from J; junction bases left unmatched: 3. CDR1 is SGDLS and CDR2 is YYNGEE in the germline V gene. CDR3 region: CASSPDRDGYTF. The DNA of the CDR3 is TGTGCCAGCAGCCCCGACAGGGATGGCTACACCTTC.

This clonotype was found many times. The rearrangement links TRBV7-2 to TRBJ2-5; D not certain. V shed 4 bases and J shed 9 bases, with 18 bases lying between them. The germline gives CDR1 SGHTA, CDR2 FQGNSA. CDR3 length: 14 amino acids. The CDR3 is CASSSSPQMVSQYF. CDR3 nucleotide sequence: TGTGCCAGCAGCTCAAGCCCCCAAATGGTTTCCCAGTACTTC.

The chain joins TRBV9 to TRBJ1-2; 7 bases are a match to TRBD1. The CDR3 consists of 16 residues. The V gene's germline CDR1 is SGDLS and CDR2 YYNGEE. The ends lost 3 bases at V and 8 bases at J; junction bases unmatched: 16. Written as DNA, the CDR3 is TGTGCCAGCAGCGCCAGCAGTGAGGGACAGACTCTCGGCTACACCTTC. It codes for CASSASSEGQTLGYTF.

The chain is built from TRBV28 and TRBJ2-2; 10 bases are a match to TRBD2. V lost 3 bases, J lost 5 bases, and 9 bases stayed unmatched. This CDR3 comprises 17 residues. Germline loops: CDR1 MDHEN, CDR2 SYDVKM. The CDR3 sequence: CASSFWSGRASTGELFF. The DNA of the CDR3 is TGTGCCAGCAGTTTTTGGAGCGGGAGGGCCTCGACCGGGGAGCTGTTTTTT.

This clonotype has more than one count but fewer than ten. The genes are TRBV6-6 and TRBJ1-2, with 7 bases that match TRBD1. J lost 1 base, V lost 4 bases, and 9 bases had no gene match. This CDR3 spans 16 amino acids. CDR1 is MNHNY and CDR2 is SVGAGI in the germline V gene (reference sequence). CDR3 sequence (DNA): TGTGCCAGCAGTTTGGGGACAGCCCTCCGTAACTATGGCTACACCTTC. Encoded protein: CASSLGTALRNYGYTF.

CDR3 residues: CATLPRFGRDGYTF. The CDR3 nucleotides read TGTGCCACCTTACCACGCTTCGGACGGGATGGCTACACCTTC. The chain links TRBV6-2 or TRBV6-3 to TRBJ1-2; D ambiguous. Trimming left V 10 bases short and J 6 bases short, with 21 bases between. The CDR3 is made up of 14 amino acids. Germline CDR1 is MNHEY and CDR2 is SVGEGT.

The chain is built from TRBV3-1 and TRBJ1-2; TRBD1 matches 7 bases. The length of the CDR3 is 18 residues. The ends lost 0 bases at V and 6 bases at J; junction bases unmatched: 16. Germline V CDR1 and CDR2: LGHDT, YNNKEL (reference sequence). The CDR3 DNA reads TGTGCCAGCAGCCAAGAGCCCTGGGGAAAAGGAGGGGGCCATGGCTACACCTTC. This encodes CASSQEPWGKGGGHGYTF.

This sequence joins TRBV5-1 and TRBJ1-1; unclear D gene. V lost 4 bases to trimming and J lost 1 base, with 11 bases between them. The CDR3 consists of 14 residues. Germline values: CDR1 SGHRS, CDR2 YFSETQ. The CDR3 protein is CASSENPWNTEAFF. The CDR3 nucleotides are TGCGCCAGCAGCGAGAACCCTTGGAACACTGAAGCTTTCTTT.

The sample holds many counts of this clonotype. The V gene is TRBV2, the J gene TRBJ1-5; 9 bases agree with TRBD1. The CDR3 is 16 amino acids. Per germline, CDR1 SNHLY and CDR2 FYNNEI. J was trimmed by 0 bases and V by 6 bases; bases with no gene match: 6. CDR3 in amino acids: CASRGPTGGSNQPQHF. The CDR3 DNA follows: TGTGCCAGCAGGGGACCGACAGGGGGTAGCAATCAGCCCCAGCATTTT.

Ten or more counts support this clonotype. The chain carries TRBV29-1 and TRBJ2-5; 7 bases map to TRBD1. V lost 7 bases and J lost 2; bases outside the gene matches: 7. The germline CDR1 and CDR2 sequences are SQVTM and ANQGSEA. This CDR3 has 13 residues. The CDR3 loop is CSANRGQQETQYF. The CDR3 bases are TGCAGCGCAAACCGGGGACAGCAAGAGACCCAGTACTTC.

This clonotype has a count of ten or more. V is TRBV29-1 and J is TRBJ1-5; TRBD1 matches at 7 bases. CDR1 is SQVTM and CDR2 is ANQGSEA in the germline V gene. This CDR3 comprises 13 residues. Trimming took 2 bases from V and 5 from J; bases not matched to a gene: 3. The CDR3 DNA follows: TGCAGCGTTGAACAGGGGGGGGATCAGCCCCAGCATTTT. Protein: CSVEQGGDQPQHF.

This clonotype was recorded at least ten times. The rearrangement uses TRBV25-1 and TRBJ1-2; D is undetermined. CDR1 is MGHDK, CDR2 SYGVNS, per germline. Trimming removed 3 bases from V and 6 bases from J, with 5 bases in between. The CDR3 sequence is 11 residues long. The CDR3 is CASSEVDGYTF. The CDR3 DNA sequence: TGTGCCAGCAGTGAGGTTGATGGCTACACCTTC.

This clonotype was observed a handful of times. V usage is TRBV5-4 and J usage is TRBJ1-2; the D is unclear. This CDR3 contains 14 residues. Looked up from germline, CDR1 is SGHNT and CDR2 is YYREEE (reference sequence). V was pared by 4 bases and J by 2 bases, with 12 bases between. CDR3 sequence reads: CASSPWDLNYGYTF. CDR3 DNA: TGTGCCAGCAGCCCTTGGGATCTCAACTATGGCTACACCTTC.

The chain uses TRBV9 and TRBJ2-3; a weak D match, TRBD2 (6 bases). In germline, CDR1 is SGDLS, CDR2 YYNGEE. V shed 3 bases and J shed 0 bases, with 11 bases lying between them. CDR3 length equals 15 residues. The CDR3 is CASSEDGTSTDTQYF. CDR3 bases: TGTGCCAGCAGCGAGGATGGGACTAGCACAGATACGCAGTATTTT.

This clonotype was seen only a few times. This chain joins TRBV20-1 and TRBJ1-2; TRBD1 agrees at 8 bases. Losses at the gene ends were 6 bases for V and 2 bases for J; bases not matched to a gene: 5. The CDR3 covers 13 residues. The germline gives CDR1 DFQATT, CDR2 SNEGSKA (reference sequence). The CDR3 nucleotides are TGCAGTGCCCTTTCAGGGGGCAACTATGGCTACACCTTC. Translated, it gives CSALSGGNYGYTF.

This chain uses TRBV24-1 with TRBJ2-1; TRBD1 matches 8 bases. The CDR3 runs 15 residues. Germline CDR1 KGHDR, CDR2 SFDVKD. V lost 7 bases, J lost 4 bases, and 8 bases stayed unmatched. In DNA, the CDR3 is TGTGCCACCAGGGCCTCCGGGACAGGTTACAATGAGCAGTTCTTC. This encodes CATRASGTGYNEQFF.

Notes on this clonotype: The missing conserved phenylalanine or tryptophan at the end of this CDR3 makes a read error likely. The V gene is TRBV18, the J gene TRBJ1-1, with 7 positions matching TRBD1. The CDR3 sequence is 12 residues long. The germline CDR1 and CDR2 sequences are KGHSH and LQKENI. V was pared by 3 bases and J by 8 bases, with 3 bases of the junction left unmatched. The CDR3 bases are TGTGCCAGCTCACCGCGACAGGGCGAAGCTTTCTCT. Protein: CASSPRQGEAFS.

This chain links TRBV6-5 with TRBJ2-5, with 10 bases that match TRBD2. The CDR3 sequence is 13 residues long. The V gene's germline CDR1 is MNHEY and CDR2 SVGAGI. The V and J ends lost 7 bases and 5 bases, in that order; junction bases with no gene match: 4. CDR3 sequence (DNA): TGTGCCAGCACCTCACTAGCGGGGGAGACCCAGTACTTC. Amino acid sequence: CASTSLAGETQYF.

The chain combines TRBV7-4 with TRBJ1-4, with D tentatively TRBD1 (5 bases). V was trimmed by 5 bases and J by 7 bases, leaving 14 bases between them. This CDR3 comprises 14 residues. Germline V gene lookup returns CDR1 SGHVT and CDR2 SQSDAQ. The CDR3 here is CASSPQAVGEKLFF. Here the CDR3 DNA reads TGTGCCAGCAGCCCACAGGCGGTCGGTGAAAAACTGTTTTTT.

The chain combines TRBV20-1 with TRBJ2-3, with TRBD2 identical over 12 bases. With 5 bases clipped from V and 0 bases from J, the junction kept 6 bases outside the gene matches. This CDR3 is built from 16 residues. In germline, CDR1 is DFQATT, CDR2 SNEGSKA (reference sequence). For the CDR3, the DNA is TGCAGTGCTGGCCCGGGACTAGCGGGTAGCACAGATACGCAGTATTTT. Translated, it gives CSAGPGLAGSTDTQYF.

V gene TRBV5-1 combines with J gene TRBJ1-2; D perhaps matches TRBD1 (5 bases). V shed 0 bases and J shed 5 bases, with 11 bases lying between them. The CDR3 extends over 14 amino acids. Germline V gene lookup returns CDR1 SGHRS and CDR2 YFSETQ. This chain's CDR3 is CASSLAGSEYGYTF. CDR3 nucleotides: TGCGCCAGCAGCTTGGCAGGGAGCGAGTATGGCTACACCTTC. Filled out from reference TRBV5-1 and TRBJ1-2, the complete variable domain reads KAGVTQTPRYLIKTRGQQVTLSCSPISGHRSVSWYQQTPGQGLQFLFEYFSETQRNKGNFPGRFSGRQFSNSRSEMNVSTLELGDSALYLCASSLAGSEYGYTFGSGTRLTVV.

The V call is TRBV6-5, the J call TRBJ1-4, with TRBD1 identical over 10 bases. The germline V gene has CDR1 MNHEY and CDR2 SVGAGI. CDR3 length equals 16 residues. J gave up 8 bases and V 5 bases, and 11 bases lay outside the gene matches. The CDR3 loop reads CASSRTGGDRKEKLFF. Written as DNA, the CDR3 is TGTGCCAGCAGTCGGACAGGGGGGGATAGAAAGGAAAAACTGTTTTTT.